This T cell receptor (beta chain) was profiled in a study of OX40 agonist ivuxolimab in advanced cancers. The table came from immunoSEQ multiplex PCR; TCRdb's copy has only in-frame clones and leaves some out. Altogether around 82,000 clones are present, less than 90% being singletons, with the ten largest covering approximately 13%. Sequenced material: CD4+ or CD8+ T cells sorted from blood, taken in a trial of the OX40 agonist ivuxolimab. This sequence originates from an adult with an advanced solid tumor such as melanoma, head and neck, liver or kidney cancer.

In DNA, the CDR3 is TGCGCCAGCAGCTTACCAGGAGGAAATGAGCAGTTCTTC. Translating it yields CASSLPGGNEQFF. The rearrangement joins TRBV5-1 to TRBJ2-1, with a possible D match to TRBD2 (5 bases). This CDR3 has 13 residues. Germline CDR1 SGHRS, CDR2 YFSETQ. V lost 2 bases, J lost 7 bases, and 10 bases lay in between.